The 17 T cell receptor beta chains in this list originate from one sample, sequenced in a study of T cell clones after liver transplantation. Sequenced by immunoSEQ multiplex PCR; TCRdb stores in-frame clones only, minus some. The sample lists roughly 55,000 clones; approximately 84% were seen once. Sample: CD4+ T cells from blood, taken before liver transplant. Receptor source: a human donor who received a liver transplant.

V usage is TRBV6-5 and J usage is TRBJ1-3; D unresolved. The V gene's germline CDR1 is MNHEY and CDR2 SVGAGI. V gave up 5 bases and J gave up 0 bases, with 11 bases separating them. CDR3 length: 15 residues. CDR3 DNA sequence: TGTGCCAGCAGTAATAGCGTTAGCTCTGGAAACACCATATATTTT. Translation: CASSNSVSSGNTIYF.

The chain recombines TRBV19 with TRBJ1-1, with 8 bases identical to TRBD1. Germline CDR1 LNHDA, CDR2 SQIVND (reference sequence). This CDR3 spans 13 amino acids. V lost 5 bases and J lost 8; bases outside the gene matches: 7. The CDR3 spells CASSLGQGREAFF. The CDR3 region has the DNA TGTGCCAGTAGTCTTGGACAGGGTAGAGAAGCTTTCTTT.

The V and J genes are TRBV5-4 and TRBJ1-1; D remains ambiguous. Germline assignment: CDR1 SGHNT and CDR2 YYREEE (reference sequence). Trimming took 9 bases from V and 0 from J, leaving 15 bases between them. CDR3 length equals 14 residues. The CDR3 region has the DNA TGTGCCACAAAAACCGGTTCCATGAACACTGAAGCTTTCTTT. Its protein product is CATKTGSMNTEAFF.

V usage is TRBV19 and J usage is TRBJ2-5; the D gene is possibly TRBD2 (5 bases). This CDR3 has 13 residues. The ends were cut back, 3 bases at V and 3 bases at J, with 8 bases in the middle. The germline CDR1 and CDR2 sequences are LNHDA and SQIVND (reference sequence). In DNA form, the CDR3 reads TGTGCCAGTAGTATCCAGAGGGAAGAGACCCAGTACTTC. This gives the protein CASSIQREETQYF.

V gene TRBV29-1 combines with J gene TRBJ2-3; no definite D call. Trimming stripped 7 bases from V and 2 bases from J, with 7 bases between. The germline gives CDR1 SQVTM, CDR2 ANQGSEA. This CDR3 comprises 11 residues. For the CDR3, the DNA is TGCAGCGGCCTACTCACAGATACGCAGTATTTT. Its protein is CSGLLTDTQYF.

The CDR3 loop is CASSEGLAGASGETQYF. The CDR3 DNA reads as TGTGCCAGCAGTGAAGGACTAGCGGGGGCGTCGGGGGAGACCCAGTACTTC. The chain recombines TRBV2 with TRBJ2-5; TRBD2 aligns across 12 bases. The germline gives CDR1 SNHLY, CDR2 FYNNEI. This CDR3 contains 17 residues. J lost 5 bases, V lost 1 base, and 8 bases had no gene match.

This clone was observed a single time. J is TRBJ1-1 and V is TRBV7-9; D not certain. The CDR3 sequence is 13 residues long. Germline lookup yields CDR1 SEHNR and CDR2 FQNEAQ (reference sequence). The V end lost 4 bases, the J end lost 5 bases, and 11 bases lay between the germline ends. For the CDR3, the DNA is TGTGCCAGCAGCTCAGGTTTTAGTACTGAAGCTTTCTTT. Translation: CASSSGFSTEAFF.

This CDR3 reads CASSDTGATNEKLFF. Written as DNA, the CDR3 is TGTGCCAGCAGCGATACAGGGGCAACTAATGAAAAACTGTTTTTT. The chain is built from TRBV7-9 and TRBJ1-4; 7 bases fit TRBD1. After removal of 5 bases from V and 0 bases from J, the junction contained 3 bases not matched to a gene. The germline gives CDR1 SEHNR, CDR2 FQNEAQ (reference sequence). The CDR3 runs to 15 residues. The variable domain in full, with the rest retrieved from reference TRBV7-9 and TRBJ1-4, is DTGVSQNPRHKITKRGQNVTFRCDPISEHNRLYWYRQTLGQGPEFLTYFQNEAQLEKSRLLSDRFSAERPKGSFSTLEIQRTEQGDSAMYLCASSDTGATNEKLFFGSGTQLSVL.

The chain joins TRBV5-1 to TRBJ2-2; TRBD1 matches 9 bases. This CDR3 has 15 residues. With V trimmed by 4 bases and J by 5 bases, 6 bases remained unmatched. Germline CDR1 reads SGHRS; CDR2 reads YFSETQ. This chain's CDR3 is CASSGDREVTGELFF. The CDR3 DNA reads as TGCGCCAGCAGCGGGGACAGGGAAGTAACCGGGGAGCTGTTTTTT.

The chain recombines TRBV9 with TRBJ2-7; D remains unclear. Germline V gene data show CDR1 as SGDLS and CDR2 as YYNGEE. The CDR3 contains 12 residues. V gave up 0 bases and J gave up 6 bases, with 7 bases separating them. Here the CDR3 DNA reads TGTGCCAGCAGCGTAGTGGGGTTCGAGCAGTACTTC. Its translation is CASSVVGFEQYF.

CDR3: CASSFAGGTTNEKLFF. The CDR3 DNA follows: TGTGCCAGCAGTTTCGCAGGGGGTACAACTAATGAAAAACTGTTTTTT. The gene calls are TRBV28 and TRBJ1-4; TRBD1 matches at 7 bases. This CDR3 is built from 16 residues. V lost 3 bases and J lost 0; bases outside the gene matches: 4. In germline, CDR1 is MDHEN, CDR2 SYDVKM.

The gene calls are TRBV7-9 and TRBJ2-2; D is tentatively TRBD1 or TRBD2 (7 bases each). This CDR3 has 19 residues. The V end lost 9 bases, the J end lost 0 bases, and 26 bases lay between the germline ends. The germline V gene encodes CDR1 SEHNR and CDR2 FQNEAQ (reference sequence). The CDR3 spells CARPITLRGEGANTGELFF. The CDR3 DNA follows: TGTGCCAGACCCATCACACTCAGGGGGGAGGGGGCGAACACCGGGGAGCTGTTTTTT.

The chain links TRBV5-6 to TRBJ2-7; TRBD1 matches at 8 bases. The germline V gene encodes CDR1 SGHDT and CDR2 YYEEEE. The CDR3 extends over 13 amino acids. J gave up 4 bases and V 6 bases, and 6 bases lay outside the gene matches. The CDR3 sequence is CASTWTGSYEQYF. CDR3 sequence (DNA): TGTGCCAGCACCTGGACAGGGAGTTACGAGCAGTACTTC.

The genes are TRBV7-6 and TRBJ2-7; D is ambiguous. The CDR3 has 15 amino acids. The V end lost 4 bases, the J end lost 4 bases, and 17 bases lay between the germline ends. Germline-derived CDR1 and CDR2 are SGHVS and FNYEAQ. The CDR3 sequence is CASSSRPTEDYEQYF. The CDR3 DNA sequence: TGTGCCAGCAGCTCGCGCCCAACCGAGGATTACGAGCAGTACTTC.

This chain uses TRBV6-1 with TRBJ1-2; D unresolved. With 6 bases removed from V and 7 bases from J, the gap between germline ends came to 21 bases. Looked up from germline, CDR1 is MNHNS and CDR2 is SASEGT. The CDR3 runs to 15 residues. In nucleotides, the CDR3 is TGTGCCAGCAGGCCAGTGGCATCCCGGTCGGCTGGCTACACCTTC. It yields the protein CASRPVASRSAGYTF.

CDR3 DNA sequence: TGTGCCAGCACCTCCGCCAAGGTGGCGGGGGGGTTCACCGGGGAGCTGTTTTTT. This sequence encodes CASTSAKVAGGFTGELFF. The chain links TRBV7-2 to TRBJ2-2; TRBD2 matches at 9 bases. CDR1 is SGHTA and CDR2 is FQGNSA in the germline V gene. With V trimmed by 7 bases and J by 4 bases, 16 bases remained unmatched. This CDR3 has 18 amino acids.

The J gene is TRBJ1-1, the V gene TRBV6-1, with 7 bases matching TRBD1. The V gene end was trimmed by 6 bases and the J gene end by 5 bases; junction bases not matched to a gene: 9. The CDR3 is 14 residues long. Germline assignment: CDR1 MNHNS and CDR2 SASEGT. CDR3 amino acids: CASSQDRVWTEAFF. The CDR3 region has the DNA TGTGCCAGCAGCCAAGACAGGGTCTGGACTGAAGCTTTCTTT.